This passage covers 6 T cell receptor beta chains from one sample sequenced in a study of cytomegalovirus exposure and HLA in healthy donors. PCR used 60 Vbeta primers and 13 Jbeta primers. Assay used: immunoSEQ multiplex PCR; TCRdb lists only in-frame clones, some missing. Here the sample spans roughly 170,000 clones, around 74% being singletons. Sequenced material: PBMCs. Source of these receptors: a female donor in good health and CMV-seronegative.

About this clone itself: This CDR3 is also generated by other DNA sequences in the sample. CDR3 sequence (DNA): TGTGCCAGCAGTTTACGCGGTTACGAGCAGTACTTC. This gives the protein CASSLRGYEQYF. The genes are TRBV27 and TRBJ2-7; D unresolved. V lost 2 bases and J 4 bases, leaving 6 bases between the germline ends. CDR3 length: 12 residues. Per germline, CDR1 MNHEY and CDR2 SMNVEV (reference sequence).

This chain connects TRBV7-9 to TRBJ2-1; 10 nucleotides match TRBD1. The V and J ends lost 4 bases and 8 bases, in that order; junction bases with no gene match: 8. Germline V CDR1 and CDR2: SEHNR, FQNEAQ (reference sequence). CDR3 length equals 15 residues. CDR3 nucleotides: TGTGCCAGCAGCTGCCGACAGGGGGCTGGGGATGAGCAGTTCTTC. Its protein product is CASSCRQGAGDEQFF.

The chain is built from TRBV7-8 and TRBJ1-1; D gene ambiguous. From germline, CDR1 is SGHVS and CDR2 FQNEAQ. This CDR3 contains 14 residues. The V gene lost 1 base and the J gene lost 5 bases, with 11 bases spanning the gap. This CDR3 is CASSLERVATEAFF. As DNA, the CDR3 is TGTGCCAGCAGCTTAGAGAGGGTGGCAACTGAAGCTTTCTTT.

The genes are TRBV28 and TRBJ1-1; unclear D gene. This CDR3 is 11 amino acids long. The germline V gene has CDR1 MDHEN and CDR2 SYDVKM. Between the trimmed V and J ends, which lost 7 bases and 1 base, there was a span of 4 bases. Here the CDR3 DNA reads TGTGCCAGCAACAGGAACACTGAAGCTTTCTTT. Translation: CASNRNTEAFF.

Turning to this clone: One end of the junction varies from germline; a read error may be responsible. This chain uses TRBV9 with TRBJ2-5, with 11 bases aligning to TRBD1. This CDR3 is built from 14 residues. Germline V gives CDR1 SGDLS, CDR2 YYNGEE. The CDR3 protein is CASSVGWTGGEADF. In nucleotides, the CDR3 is TGTGCCAGCAGCGTAGGATGGACAGGGGGCGAAGCGGACTTC. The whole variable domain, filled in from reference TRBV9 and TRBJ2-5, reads DSGVTQTPKHLITATGQRVTLRCSPRSGDLSVYWYQQSLDQGLQFLIQYYNGEERAKGNILERFSAQQFPDLHSELNLSSLELGDSALYFCASSVGWTGGEADFGPGTRLLVL.

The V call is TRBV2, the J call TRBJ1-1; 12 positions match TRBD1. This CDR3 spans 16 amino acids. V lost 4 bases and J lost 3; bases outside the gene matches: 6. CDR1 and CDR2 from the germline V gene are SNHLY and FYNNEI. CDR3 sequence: CASSGGTGGKYTEAFF. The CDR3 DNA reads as TGTGCCAGCAGTGGAGGGACAGGGGGCAAGTACACTGAAGCTTTCTTT.